This TCR beta chain came from a study of technical replicates of blood from a handful of donors (dated 2017 in TCRdb). Concerning this clone itself: No antigen is known for it. Per-base quality was not reported, and no clone a single base away is much larger than it.

Based on the germline V gene, the CDR1 and CDR2 sequences are MNHEY and SVGAGI. The CDR3 contains 13 residues, cysteine and phenylalanine counted. Only the CDR3 region is kept as DNA, spanning 39 bases read in frame from base 1. Trimming takes 5 bases from V and 0 bases from J, and the germline ends sit 7 bases apart. The receptor library was made with the immunoSEQ multiplex PCR assay. Not all clones reach the TCRdb copy of this immuneACCESS table, which keeps in-frame sequences only. Checked studies attribute under half of the gap to unresolved V genes and leave the rest unexplained. The sample profile shows about 75,000 clones; roughly 90% of them were found once. The ten largest account for about 0.4% of the sample.

The chain is made from TRBV6-5 and TRBJ1-1; the D gene remains uncertain. What was sequenced was T cells isolated from PBMCs. The sequence was obtained from a human donor in good health. CDR3 reads: CASSNRMNTEAFF. The DNA sequence is given as TGTGCCAGCAGTAACAGAATGAACACTGAAGCTTTCTTT.